This T cell receptor beta chain was documented in a study of blood T cell repertoires in COVID-19. The wider study: The United States, Italy and Spain supplied acute and convalescent COVID-19 samples.

The CDR3 totals 14 residues. V dropped 3 bases and J dropped 1 base, with 9 bases sitting between them. CDR1 is LNHNV and CDR2 is YYDKDF in the germline V gene (reference sequence). This clone showed up just once. Individuals aged roughly 18 to 95 years were recruited from about two dozen US areas. Two negative PCRs, clearance, or symptom resolution characterized the recovered Cohort 3 donors. Clones were sequenced by immunoSEQ multiplex PCR, and TCRdb holds only the in-frame ones, with some missing. The table lists some 300,000 clones, around 91% of them singletons. This chain links TRBV15 with TRBJ2-5, with D maybe TRBD1 (5 bases). Sequenced: PBMCs or T cells enriched from blood (not recorded which). The sequence derives from a woman between 35 and 50 years old who had recovered from COVID-19. CDR3 coding DNA: TGTGCCACCAGCAGGGACACGGCCCAAGAGACCCAGTACTTC. Amino acids: CATSRDTAQETQYF.